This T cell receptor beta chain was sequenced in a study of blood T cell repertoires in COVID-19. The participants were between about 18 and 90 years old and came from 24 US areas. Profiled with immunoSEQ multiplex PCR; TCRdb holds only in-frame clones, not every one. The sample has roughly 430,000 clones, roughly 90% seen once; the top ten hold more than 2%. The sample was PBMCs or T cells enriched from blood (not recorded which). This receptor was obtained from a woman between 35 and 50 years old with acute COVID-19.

Here the CDR3 reads CASSTQPPGGFEKLFF. Written as DNA, the CDR3 is TGTGCCAGTAGTACCCAACCCCCAGGGGGCTTTGAAAAACTGTTTTTT. The chain combines TRBV19 with TRBJ1-4; TRBD1 agrees at 8 bases. This CDR3 is 16 amino acids long. Trimming at V came to 4 bases and at J to 7 bases, leaving 11 bases not matched to a gene. CDR1 is LNHDA and CDR2 is SQIVND in the germline V gene (reference sequence).